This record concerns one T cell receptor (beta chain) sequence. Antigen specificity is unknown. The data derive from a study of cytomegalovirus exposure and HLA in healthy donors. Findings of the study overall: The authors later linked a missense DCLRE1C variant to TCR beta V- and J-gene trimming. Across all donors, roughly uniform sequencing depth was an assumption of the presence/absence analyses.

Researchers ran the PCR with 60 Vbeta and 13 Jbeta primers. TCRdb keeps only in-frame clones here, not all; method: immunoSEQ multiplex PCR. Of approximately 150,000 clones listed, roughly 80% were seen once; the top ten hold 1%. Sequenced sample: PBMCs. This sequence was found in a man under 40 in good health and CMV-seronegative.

CDR3 coding DNA: TGCGCCAGCAGCAGGGACAGGGGCACAGATACGCAGTATTTT. It yields the protein CASSRDRGTDTQYF. The chain employs TRBV5-1 and TRBJ2-3; TRBD1 aligns across 9 bases. Germline CDR1 reads SGHRS; CDR2 reads YFSETQ. The CDR3 is 14 amino acids. The ends lost 4 bases at V and 1 base at J; junction bases unmatched: 1.